The 19 T cell receptor beta chains given below trace back to one sample, sequenced in a study of radiotherapy plus CTLA-4 blockade in lung cancer. Assay used: immunoSEQ multiplex PCR; TCRdb lists only in-frame clones, some missing. In the table there are more than 40,000 clones, roughly four fifths of which are singletons. The starting material was peripheral blood, obtained from a patient treated with radiotherapy plus ipilimumab. The receptor set was obtained from a human donor with non-small cell lung cancer who had stable disease on radiotherapy plus ipilimumab.

The chain links TRBV5-4 to TRBJ2-3; D may be TRBD2 (5 bases). This CDR3 spans 17 amino acids. V gave up 4 bases and J gave up 3 bases, with 21 bases separating them. Germline V gene sequence: CDR1 SGHNT, CDR2 YYREEE (reference sequence). The CDR3 spells CASSPTPPGRLTDTQYF. The CDR3 DNA sequence: TGTGCCAGCAGCCCTACCCCACCCGGGCGACTAACAGATACGCAGTATTTT.

The chain combines TRBV10-3 with TRBJ2-1; D remains ambiguous. The CDR3 runs 14 residues. V was pared by 8 bases and J by 5 bases, with 16 bases between. From germline, CDR1 is ENHRY and CDR2 SYGVKD. Here the CDR3 DNA reads TGTGCCATCGGAGCCTCTCTCAGCGACAATGAGCAGTTCTTC. It translates to CAIGASLSDNEQFF.

This clone ranks as medium-sized. The chain joins TRBV15 to TRBJ2-7; D is perhaps TRBD2 (5 bases). Trimming stripped 0 bases from V and 7 bases from J, with 13 bases between. The CDR3 runs 14 residues. The germline CDR1 and CDR2 sequences are LNHNV and YYDKDF (reference sequence). In DNA form, the CDR3 reads TGTGCCACCAGCAGAGACAGGACTTTGAGGGAGCAGTACTTC. Residues: CATSRDRTLREQYF.

The CDR3 is CASRNRGIGQPQHF. The CDR3 coding sequence is TGTGCCAGTAGAAACAGGGGTATTGGTCAGCCCCAGCATTTT. The chain uses TRBV19 and TRBJ1-5; 7 bases are shared with TRBD1. V was pared by 6 bases and J by 6 bases, with 8 bases of the junction left unmatched. CDR1 LNHDA and CDR2 SQIVND come from the germline V gene (reference sequence). CDR3 length: 14 amino acids. Full variable domain (rest looked up from reference TRBV19 and TRBJ1-5): DGGITQSPKYLFRKEGQNVTLSCEQNLNHDAMYWYRQDPGQGLRLIYYSQIVNDFQKGDIAEGYSVSREKKESFPLTVTSAQKNPTAFYLCASRNRGIGQPQHFGDGTRLSIL.

The V and J genes are TRBV2 and TRBJ1-2, with a weak D call TRBD1 (6 bases). Trimming shortened V by 5 bases and J by 6 bases, and 16 bases separated the two germline ends. This CDR3 is 14 amino acids long. The germline V gene has CDR1 SNHLY and CDR2 FYNNEI. CDR3 sequence: CASSKTTGWDGYTF. CDR3 DNA sequence: TGTGCCAGCAGTAAAACAACAGGGTGGGATGGCTACACCTTC.

The rearrangement links TRBV28 to TRBJ1-2; no definite D call. Germline assignment: CDR1 MDHEN and CDR2 SYDVKM. Trimming removed 6 bases at V and 0 bases at J, with 11 bases between. This CDR3 region has 14 residues. The CDR3: CASRVGGANYGYTF. CDR3 nucleotides: TGTGCCAGCAGGGTAGGCGGGGCTAACTATGGCTACACCTTC.

This chain joins TRBV19 and TRBJ2-1, with 8 bases aligning to TRBD2. V trimming: 3 bases; J trimming: 2 bases; junction bases outside the gene matches: 6. The germline CDR1 and CDR2 sequences are LNHDA and SQIVND (reference sequence). CDR3 length: 16 amino acids. The CDR3 here is CASSIPGTSTYNEQFF. The CDR3 region has the DNA TGTGCCAGTAGTATTCCCGGGACTAGTACCTACAATGAGCAGTTCTTC.

The rearrangement links TRBV6-5 to TRBJ1-5; D gene unclear. V lost 0 bases and J 6 bases, leaving 6 bases between the germline ends. Germline V lookup: CDR1 MNHEY, CDR2 SVGAGI. The CDR3 covers 13 residues. The CDR3 sequence is CASSYSRGQPQHF. CDR3 bases: TGTGCCAGCAGTTACTCCAGAGGTCAGCCCCAGCATTTT.

The CDR3 loop is CASSLTLGQFNSPLHF. The CDR3 DNA sequence: TGTGCCAGCAGCTTGACTTTGGGACAGTTTAATTCACCCCTCCACTTT. V is TRBV5-4 and J is TRBJ1-6; TRBD1 aligns across 7 bases. Germline CDR1 and CDR2: SGHNT and YYREEE (reference sequence). The CDR3 runs 16 residues. V shed 1 base, J shed 6 bases, and the junction held 7 bases outside the gene matches.

The chain carries TRBV5-1 and TRBJ1-1; D is perhaps TRBD1 (5 bases). Trimming took 2 bases from V and 0 from J, leaving 11 bases between them. Germline CDR1 SGHRS, CDR2 YFSETQ. The CDR3 runs 15 residues. The CDR3 DNA reads as TGCGCCAGCAGCTTTTATGAGGGGCTGAACACTGAAGCTTTCTTT. Amino acids: CASSFYEGLNTEAFF. Filled out from reference TRBV5-1 and TRBJ1-1, the complete variable domain reads KAGVTQTPRYLIKTRGQQVTLSCSPISGHRSVSWYQQTPGQGLQFLFEYFSETQRNKGNFPGRFSGRQFSNSRSEMNVSTLELGDSALYLCASSFYEGLNTEAFFGQGTRLTVV.

V and J are TRBV5-6 and TRBJ1-3; 7 bases fit TRBD1. Germline CDR1 is SGHDT and CDR2 is YYEEEE. The CDR3 sequence is 17 residues long. V shed 1 base, J shed 0 bases, and the junction held 7 bases outside the gene matches. The CDR3, as DNA: TGTGCCAGCAGCTTGACAGGGGACTATAACTCTGGAAACACCATATATTTT. Amino acid sequence: CASSLTGDYNSGNTIYF. The variable domain in full, with the rest retrieved from reference TRBV5-6 and TRBJ1-3, is DAGVTQSPTHLIKTRGQQVTLRCSPKSGHDTVSWYQQALGQGPQFIFQYYEEEERQRGNFPDRFSGHQFPNYSSELNVNALLLGDSALYLCASSLTGDYNSGNTIYFGEGSWLTVV.

The chain links TRBV9 to TRBJ2-5, with D perhaps matching TRBD1 or TRBD2 (7 bases each). The germline V gene encodes CDR1 SGDLS and CDR2 YYNGEE. Trimming took off 4 bases at V and 2 bases at J, with 18 bases between the two ends. This CDR3 region has 16 residues. The DNA of the CDR3 is TGTGCCAGCAGCACCCTACAGGGGAGGGCACAAGAGACCCAGTACTTC. Translating gives CASSTLQGRAQETQYF.

V and J are TRBV5-5 and TRBJ1-5; D may be TRBD1 (6 bases). CDR1 and CDR2 (germline): SGHKS, YYEKEE (reference sequence). Trimming took 4 bases from V and 1 from J, leaving 12 bases between them. The CDR3 extends over 15 amino acids. This CDR3 reads CASSPKGDSNQPQHF. The CDR3 DNA reads TGTGCCAGCAGCCCGAAGGGGGACAGCAATCAGCCCCAGCATTTT.

The rearrangement uses TRBV5-1 and TRBJ2-3, with 14 bases aligning to TRBD2. This CDR3 comprises 17 residues. Germline lookup yields CDR1 SGHRS and CDR2 YFSETQ. The V gene end was trimmed by 4 bases and the J gene end by 1 base; junction bases not matched to a gene: 5. CDR3 nucleotide sequence: TGCGCCAGCAGCCCGGGACTAGCGGGGGTGCGCACAGATACGCAGTATTTT. Translation gives CASSPGLAGVRTDTQYF.

The rearrangement links TRBV6-5 to TRBJ2-2; D not certain. Germline V lookup: CDR1 MNHEY, CDR2 SVGAGI. V was cut by 7 bases and J by 0 bases, with 9 bases left in between. The CDR3 length is 14 residues. The DNA of the CDR3 is TGTGCCAGCAAGTCTTATCCGAACACCGGGGAGCTGTTTTTT. Protein product: CASKSYPNTGELFF.

The chain uses TRBV4-3 and TRBJ1-2, with D hard to call. The CDR3 has 12 residues. Germline-derived CDR1 and CDR2 are LGHNA and YSLEER. V gave up 4 bases and J gave up 7 bases, with 10 bases separating them. The CDR3 loop reads CASSRELGGYTF. The CDR3 coding sequence is TGCGCCAGCAGCCGAGAGTTAGGTGGCTACACCTTC.

The gene calls are TRBV12-5 and TRBJ2-1; the D gene could be TRBD1 or TRBD2 (7 bases each). CDR3 length equals 14 residues. Germline values: CDR1 LGHNT, CDR2 FRNRAP. The ends were cut back, 10 bases at V and 4 bases at J, with 17 bases in the middle. CDR3 in amino acids: CATKQGRGYNEQFF. As DNA, the CDR3 is TGTGCTACAAAACAGGGGAGGGGTTACAATGAGCAGTTCTTC.

V is TRBV6-5 and J is TRBJ2-4, with D unresolved. Germline CDR1 and CDR2: MNHEY and SVGAGI. The V and J ends lost 0 bases and 2 bases respectively, with 8 bases between them. The CDR3 contains 15 residues. The CDR3: CASSYSSGPKNIQYF. In DNA, the CDR3 is TGTGCCAGCAGTTACTCGTCCGGGCCCAAAAACATTCAGTACTTC.

This sequence joins TRBV28 and TRBJ2-1; 12 bases fit TRBD2. This CDR3 has 18 amino acids. Germline V CDR1 and CDR2: MDHEN, SYDVKM. V shed 2 bases, J shed 0 bases, and the junction held 5 bases outside the gene matches. The CDR3 DNA reads TGTGCCAGCAGTTTAACTAGCGGGGGGCCAAGCTCCTACAATGAGCAGTTCTTC. Translation: CASSLTSGGPSSYNEQFF.